This T cell receptor (beta chain) was recovered during a study of monozygotic twins with inflammatory bowel disease. Reanalyzing the 5' RACE reads, TCRdb keeps one entry per CDR3 protein, without DNA. Seen in this sample are approximately 330,000 distinct CDR3 sequences; the ten most common clones hold around 2%. On this clonotype: Its specificity is unknown.

The germline gives CDR1 GTSNPN, CDR2 SVGIG (reference sequence). The CDR3 loop spans 15 amino acids. Study-level points and caveats: TCRbeta diversity (inverse Simpson) was lower in IBD patients than in healthy co-twins.

The chain combines TRBV30 with TRBJ2-5. The source is a human donor with ulcerative colitis or Crohn's disease, or a healthy co-twin of an affected twin (not recorded which). The sequencing input was blood. The chain's CDR3 is CAWSHESGYQETQYF.